This TCR beta chain was sequenced in a study of early stage breast cancer tumors. This clone was observed a few times. Produced via immunoSEQ multiplex PCR; TCRdb's table is partial and in-frame only. The table lists tens of thousands of clones, 70% to 80% of them singletons, with about 6.8% in the top ten. V dropped 5 bases and J dropped 0 bases, with 8 bases sitting between them. Germline assignment: CDR1 SGHTA and CDR2 FQGNSA. This CDR3 has 14 amino acids. The sequence was collected from a person aged 55 to 75 with breast cancer. Sequences were obtained from blood. V is TRBV7-2 and J is TRBJ1-5; D call uncertain. The CDR3: CASSPDYSNQPQHF. CDR3 nucleotides: TGTGCCAGCAGCCCAGACTATAGCAATCAGCCCCAGCATTTT.